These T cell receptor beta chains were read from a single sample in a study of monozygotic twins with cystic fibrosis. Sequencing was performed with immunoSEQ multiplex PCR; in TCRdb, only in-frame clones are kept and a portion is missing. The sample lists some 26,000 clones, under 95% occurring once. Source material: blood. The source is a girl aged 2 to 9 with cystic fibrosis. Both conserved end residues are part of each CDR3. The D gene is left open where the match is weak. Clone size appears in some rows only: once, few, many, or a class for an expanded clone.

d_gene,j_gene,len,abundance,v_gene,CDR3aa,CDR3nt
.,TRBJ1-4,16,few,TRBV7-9,CASSDLGAGPHEKLFF,TGTGCCAGCAGCGACCTGGGGGCCGGGCCCCATGAAAAACTGTTTTTT
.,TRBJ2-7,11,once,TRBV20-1,CSAAWVYEQYF,TGCAGTGCTGCGTGGGTATACGAGCAGTACTTC
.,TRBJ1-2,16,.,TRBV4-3,CASSQEQELPNYGYTF,TGCGCCAGCAGCCAAGAGCAAGAACTCCCTAACTATGGCTACACCTTC
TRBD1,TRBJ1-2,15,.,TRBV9,CASSVGGTGLYGYTF,TGTGCCAGCAGCGTAGGTGGGACAGGTTTATATGGCTACACCTTC
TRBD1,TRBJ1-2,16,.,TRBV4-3,CASSQDQGTANYGYTF,TGCGCCAGCAGCCAAGACCAGGGGACAGCTAACTATGGCTACACCTTC
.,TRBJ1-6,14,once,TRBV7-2,CASSFRAVDSPLHF,TGTGCCAGCAGCTTCAGGGCTGTTGATTCACCCCTCCACTTT
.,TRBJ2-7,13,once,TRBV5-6,CASSPPSYGEQYF,TGTGCCAGCAGCCCACCCTCTTACGGGGAGCAGTACTTC
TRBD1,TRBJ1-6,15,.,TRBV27,CASSIRQGSNSPLHF,TGTGCCAGCAGTATCCGACAGGGTAGTAATTCACCCCTCCACTTT
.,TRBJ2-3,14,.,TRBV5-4,CASCRDSVADTQYF,TGTGCCAGCTGCCGGGACTCTGTTGCAGATACGCAGTATTTT
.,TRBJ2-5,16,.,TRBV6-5,CASSYSSFSLGVPQYF,TGTGCCAGCAGTTACTCGAGTTTTTCCCTGGGGGTACCCCAGTACTTC
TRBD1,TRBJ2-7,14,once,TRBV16,CASSLGTGGYEQYF,TGTGCCAGCAGCCTGGGGACAGGGGGGTACGAGCAGTACTTC
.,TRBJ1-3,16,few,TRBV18,CASSQRGWGSWDTIYF,TGTGCCAGCTCACAACGCGGCTGGGGCTCGTGGGACACCATATATTTT